This T cell receptor beta chain comes out of a study of blood T cell repertoires in COVID-19. Data came from immunoSEQ multiplex PCR; TCRdb stores just in-frame clones and leaves some out. Among roughly 250,000 clones listed, roughly 90% were seen once. Concerning this clone itself: Distinct nucleotide sequences in the sample also encode this CDR3.

This CDR3 comprises 14 residues. V was cut by 3 bases and J by 0 bases, with 6 bases left in between. The germline V gene encodes CDR1 LNHDA and CDR2 SQIVND (reference sequence). V gene TRBV19 combines with J gene TRBJ1-5; D not certain. The sample was peripheral blood. The receptor was derived from a man aged 25 to 40 with acute or convalescent COVID-19. The CDR3 DNA is TGTGCCAGTAGTATCAGTTTTAGCAATCAGCCCCAGCATTTT. Protein: CASSISFSNQPQHF.